This T cell receptor beta chain was captured by sequencing in a study of T-cell reconstitution after alpha-beta-depleted transplantation in children. Looked up from germline, CDR1 is WNHNN and CDR2 is SYGVQD (reference sequence). V was pared by 7 bases and J by 1 base, with 0 bases of the junction left unmatched. The length of the CDR3 is 13 residues. A library of TCRbeta sequences, prepared with unique molecular identifiers, was generated. MiXCR, applied by TCRdb to the PCR reads, yields one record per CDR3 protein. This sample has nearly 550,000 distinct CDR3 sequences, with 18% found just once. The sequencing used PBMCs from the stem cell graft donor, collected from the stem cell graft. The sequence was obtained from a human donor who donated a stem cell graft to a child with acute lymphoblastic leukemia. The chain joins TRBV10-1 to TRBJ2-2; 7 nucleotides align to TRBD2. The chain's CDR3 is CASTSGNTGELFF. In DNA, the CDR3 is TGCGCCAGCACTAGCGGGAACACCGGGGAGCTGTTTTTT.